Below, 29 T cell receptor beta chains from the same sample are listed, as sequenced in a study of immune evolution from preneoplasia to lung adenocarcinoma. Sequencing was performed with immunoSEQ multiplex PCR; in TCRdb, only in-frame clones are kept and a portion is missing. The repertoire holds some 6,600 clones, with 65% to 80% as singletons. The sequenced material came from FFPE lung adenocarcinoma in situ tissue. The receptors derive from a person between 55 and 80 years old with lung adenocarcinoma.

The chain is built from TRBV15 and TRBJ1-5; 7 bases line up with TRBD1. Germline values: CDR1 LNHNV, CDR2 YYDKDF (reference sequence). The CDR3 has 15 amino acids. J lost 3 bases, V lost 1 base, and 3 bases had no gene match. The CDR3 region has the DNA TGTGCCACCAGCAGAGGACAGGGCCCCAATCAGCCCCAGCATTTT. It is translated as CATSRGQGPNQPQHF.

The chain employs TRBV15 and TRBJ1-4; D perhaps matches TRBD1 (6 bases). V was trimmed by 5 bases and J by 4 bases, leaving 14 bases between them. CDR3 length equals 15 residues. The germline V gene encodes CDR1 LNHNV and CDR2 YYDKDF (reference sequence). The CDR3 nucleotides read TGTGCCACCAGCGACATGAGGGGGAATAATGAAAAACTGTTTTTT. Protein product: CATSDMRGNNEKLFF.

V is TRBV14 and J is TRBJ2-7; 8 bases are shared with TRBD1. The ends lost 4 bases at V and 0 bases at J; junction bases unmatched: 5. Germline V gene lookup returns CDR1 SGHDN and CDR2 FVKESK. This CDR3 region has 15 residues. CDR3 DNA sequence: TGTGCCAGCAGCCGGACCGGACAGGGCTCCTACGAGCAGTACTTC. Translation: CASSRTGQGSYEQYF.

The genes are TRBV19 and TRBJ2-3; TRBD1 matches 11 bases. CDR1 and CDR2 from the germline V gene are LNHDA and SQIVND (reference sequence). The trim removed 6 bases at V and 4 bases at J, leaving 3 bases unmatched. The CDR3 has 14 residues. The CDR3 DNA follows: TGTGCCAGTAGCCCGGGACAGGGGGCAGATACGCAGTATTTT. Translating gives CASSPGQGADTQYF.

The CDR3 coding sequence is TGTGCCAGCAGTGACAGATGGGAAGGGACTGAAGCTTTCTTT. Translating it yields CASSDRWEGTEAFF. This chain uses TRBV25-1 with TRBJ1-1, with D hard to call. The CDR3 sequence is 14 residues long. V shed 3 bases and J shed 5 bases, with 13 bases lying between them. CDR1 and CDR2 from the germline V gene are MGHDK and SYGVNS.

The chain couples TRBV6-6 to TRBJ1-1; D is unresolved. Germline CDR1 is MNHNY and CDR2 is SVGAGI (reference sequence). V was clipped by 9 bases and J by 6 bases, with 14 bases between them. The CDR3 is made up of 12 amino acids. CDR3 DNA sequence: TGTGCCAGAGTGCCGGTGGCAGCTGAAGCTTTCTTT. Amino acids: CARVPVAAEAFF.

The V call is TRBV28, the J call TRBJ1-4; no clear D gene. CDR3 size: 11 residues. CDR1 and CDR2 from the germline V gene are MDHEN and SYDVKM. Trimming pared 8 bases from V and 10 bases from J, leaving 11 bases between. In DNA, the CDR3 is TGTGCCAGCGCCTCGGCCGGAAAACTGTTTTTT. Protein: CASASAGKLFF.

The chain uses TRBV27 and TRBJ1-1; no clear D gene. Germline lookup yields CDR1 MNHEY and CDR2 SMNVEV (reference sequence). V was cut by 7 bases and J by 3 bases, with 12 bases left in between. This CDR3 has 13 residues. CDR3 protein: CASKVGRYTEAFF. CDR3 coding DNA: TGTGCCAGCAAGGTGGGCCGGTACACTGAAGCTTTCTTT.

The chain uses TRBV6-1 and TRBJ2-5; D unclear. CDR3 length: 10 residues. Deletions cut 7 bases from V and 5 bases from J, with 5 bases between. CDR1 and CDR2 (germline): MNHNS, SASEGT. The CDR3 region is CASTSETQYF. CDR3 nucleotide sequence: TGTGCCAGCACATCGGAGACCCAGTACTTC.

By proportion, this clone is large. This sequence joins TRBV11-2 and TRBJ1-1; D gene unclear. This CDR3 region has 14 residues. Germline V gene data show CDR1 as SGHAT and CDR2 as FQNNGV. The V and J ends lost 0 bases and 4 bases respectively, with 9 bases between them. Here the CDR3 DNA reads TGTGCCAGCAGCTTAGATTGGTCCGGCACTGAAGCTTTCTTT. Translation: CASSLDWSGTEAFF.

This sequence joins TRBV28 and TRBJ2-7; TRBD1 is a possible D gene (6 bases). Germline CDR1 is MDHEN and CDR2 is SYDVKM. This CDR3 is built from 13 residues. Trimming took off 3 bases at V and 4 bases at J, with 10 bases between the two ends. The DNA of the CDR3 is TGTGCCAGCAGTTTGGTACAGGGATACGAGCAGTACTTC. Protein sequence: CASSLVQGYEQYF.

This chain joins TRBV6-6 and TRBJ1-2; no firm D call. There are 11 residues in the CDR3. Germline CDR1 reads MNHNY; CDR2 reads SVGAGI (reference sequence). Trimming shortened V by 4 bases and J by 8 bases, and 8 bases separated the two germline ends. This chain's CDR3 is CASSSRLGYTF. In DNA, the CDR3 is TGTGCCAGCAGTTCAAGGCTGGGCTACACCTTC.

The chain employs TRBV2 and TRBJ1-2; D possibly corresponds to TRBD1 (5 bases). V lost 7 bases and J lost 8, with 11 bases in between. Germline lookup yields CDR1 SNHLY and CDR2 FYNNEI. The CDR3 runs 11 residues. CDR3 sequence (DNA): TGTGCCAGCACGGGGCGGACCGGCTACACCTTC. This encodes CASTGRTGYTF.

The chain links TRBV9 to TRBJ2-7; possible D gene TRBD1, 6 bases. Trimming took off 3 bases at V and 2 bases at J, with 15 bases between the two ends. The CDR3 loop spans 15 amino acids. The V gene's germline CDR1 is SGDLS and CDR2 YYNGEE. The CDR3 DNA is TGTGCCAGCAGCGCCGGGGTGGGGGCCCCCTACGAGCAGTACTTC. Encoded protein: CASSAGVGAPYEQYF.

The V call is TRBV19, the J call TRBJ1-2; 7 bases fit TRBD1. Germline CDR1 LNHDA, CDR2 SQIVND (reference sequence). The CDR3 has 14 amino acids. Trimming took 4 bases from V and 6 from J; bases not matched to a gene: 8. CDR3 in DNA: TGTGCCAGTAGTACCGACAGGGCCCTCAATGGCTACACCTTC. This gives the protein CASSTDRALNGYTF.

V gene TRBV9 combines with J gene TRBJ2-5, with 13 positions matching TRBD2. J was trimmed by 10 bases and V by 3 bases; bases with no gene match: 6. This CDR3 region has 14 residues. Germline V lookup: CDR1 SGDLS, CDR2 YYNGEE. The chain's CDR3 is CASSDGTSGASQYF. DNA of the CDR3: TGTGCCAGCAGCGATGGGACTAGCGGGGCGAGCCAGTACTTC.

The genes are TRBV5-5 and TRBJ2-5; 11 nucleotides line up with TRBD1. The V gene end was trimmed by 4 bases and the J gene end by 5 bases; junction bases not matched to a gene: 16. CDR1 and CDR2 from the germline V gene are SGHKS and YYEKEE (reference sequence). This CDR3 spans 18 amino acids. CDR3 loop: CASSPRPGQGAIVETQYF. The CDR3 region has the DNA TGTGCCAGCAGCCCCCGGCCAGGACAGGGGGCGATAGTGGAGACCCAGTACTTC.

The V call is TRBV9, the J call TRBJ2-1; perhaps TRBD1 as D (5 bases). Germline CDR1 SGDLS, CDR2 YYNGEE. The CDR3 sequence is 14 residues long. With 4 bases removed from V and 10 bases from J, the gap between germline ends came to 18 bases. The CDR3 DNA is TGTGCCAGCAGCCCCCGACAGCTTTCGTGGGAGCAGTTCTTC. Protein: CASSPRQLSWEQFF.

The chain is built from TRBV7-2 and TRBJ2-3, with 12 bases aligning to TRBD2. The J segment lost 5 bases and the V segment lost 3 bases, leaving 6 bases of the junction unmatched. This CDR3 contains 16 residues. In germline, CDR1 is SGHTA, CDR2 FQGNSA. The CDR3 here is CASSFSSGGAEDTQYF. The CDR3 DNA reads TGTGCCAGCAGCTTCTCTAGCGGGGGGGCCGAAGATACGCAGTATTTT.

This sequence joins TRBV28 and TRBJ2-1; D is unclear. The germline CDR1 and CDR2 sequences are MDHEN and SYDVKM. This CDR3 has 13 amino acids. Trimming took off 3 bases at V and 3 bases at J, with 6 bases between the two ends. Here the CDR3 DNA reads TGTGCCAGCAGTTTTGGCTACTACAATGAGCAGTTCTTC. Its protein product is CASSFGYYNEQFF. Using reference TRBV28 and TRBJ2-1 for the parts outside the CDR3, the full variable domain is DVKVTQSSRYLVKRTGEKVFLECVQDMDHENMFWYRQDPGLGLRLIYFSYDVKMKEKGDIPEGYSVSREKKERFSLILESASTNQTSMYLCASSFGYYNEQFFGPGTRLTVL.

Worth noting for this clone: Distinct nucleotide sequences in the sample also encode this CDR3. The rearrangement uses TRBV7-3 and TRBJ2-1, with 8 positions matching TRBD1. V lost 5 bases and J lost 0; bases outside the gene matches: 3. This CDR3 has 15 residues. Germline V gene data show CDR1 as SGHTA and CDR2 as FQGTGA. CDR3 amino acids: CASSLTGDSYNEQFF. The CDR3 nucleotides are TGTGCCAGCAGCCTGACAGGGGACTCCTACAATGAGCAGTTCTTC. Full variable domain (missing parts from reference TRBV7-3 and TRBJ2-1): GAGVSQTPSNKVTEKGKYVELRCDPISGHTALYWYRQSLGQGPEFLIYFQGTGAADDSGLPNDRFFAVRPEGSVSTLKIQRTERGDSAVYLCASSLTGDSYNEQFFGPGTRLTVL.

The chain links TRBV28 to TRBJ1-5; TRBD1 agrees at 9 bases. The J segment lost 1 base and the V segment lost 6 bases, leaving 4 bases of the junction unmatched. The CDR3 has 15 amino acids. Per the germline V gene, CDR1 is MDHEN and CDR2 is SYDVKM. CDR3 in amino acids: CASRSGTGSNQPQHF. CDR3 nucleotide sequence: TGTGCCAGCAGGTCCGGGACAGGGAGCAATCAGCCCCAGCATTTT.

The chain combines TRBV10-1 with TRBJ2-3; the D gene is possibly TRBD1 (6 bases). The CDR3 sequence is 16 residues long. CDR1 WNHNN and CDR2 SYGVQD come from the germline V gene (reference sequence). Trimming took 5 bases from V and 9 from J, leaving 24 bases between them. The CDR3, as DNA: TGCGCCAGCAGTAGGACAGACACTCCGCGGGTAGAGACGCAGTATTTT. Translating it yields CASSRTDTPRVETQYF.

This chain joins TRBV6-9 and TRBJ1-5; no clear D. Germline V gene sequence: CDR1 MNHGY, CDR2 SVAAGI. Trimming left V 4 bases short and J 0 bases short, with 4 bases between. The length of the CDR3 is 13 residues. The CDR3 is CASSSVSNQPQHF. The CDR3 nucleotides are TGTGCCAGCAGTTCCGTTAGCAATCAGCCCCAGCATTTT.

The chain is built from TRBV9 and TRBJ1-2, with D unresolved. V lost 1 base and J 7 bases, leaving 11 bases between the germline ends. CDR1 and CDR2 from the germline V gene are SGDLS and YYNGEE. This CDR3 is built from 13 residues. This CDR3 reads CASSVTGFRGYTF. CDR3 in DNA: TGTGCCAGCAGCGTAACCGGGTTTCGTGGCTACACCTTC.

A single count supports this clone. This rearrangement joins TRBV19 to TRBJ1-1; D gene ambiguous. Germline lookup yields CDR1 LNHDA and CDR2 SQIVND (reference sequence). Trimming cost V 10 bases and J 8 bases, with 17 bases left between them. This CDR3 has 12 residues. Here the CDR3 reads CAIGRVPNEAFF. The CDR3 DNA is TGTGCCATCGGTCGGGTGCCGAACGAAGCTTTCTTT. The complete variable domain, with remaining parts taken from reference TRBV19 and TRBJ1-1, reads DGGITQSPKYLFRKEGQNVTLSCEQNLNHDAMYWYRQDPGQGLRLIYYSQIVNDFQKGDIAEGYSVSREKKESFPLTVTSAQKNPTAFYLCAIGRVPNEAFFGQGTRLTVV.

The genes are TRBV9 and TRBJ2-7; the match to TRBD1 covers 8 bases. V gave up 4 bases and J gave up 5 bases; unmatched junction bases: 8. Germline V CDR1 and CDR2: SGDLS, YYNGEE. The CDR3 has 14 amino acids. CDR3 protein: CASSLGQVQNEQYF. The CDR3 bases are TGTGCCAGCAGCCTGGGACAGGTCCAAAACGAGCAGTACTTC.

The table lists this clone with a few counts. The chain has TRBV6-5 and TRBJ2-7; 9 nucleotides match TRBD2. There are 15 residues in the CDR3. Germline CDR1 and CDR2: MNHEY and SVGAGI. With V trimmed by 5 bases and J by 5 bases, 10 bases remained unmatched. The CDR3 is CASSVTAGTSNEQYF. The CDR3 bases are TGTGCCAGCAGTGTGACCGCCGGGACTAGCAACGAGCAGTACTTC.

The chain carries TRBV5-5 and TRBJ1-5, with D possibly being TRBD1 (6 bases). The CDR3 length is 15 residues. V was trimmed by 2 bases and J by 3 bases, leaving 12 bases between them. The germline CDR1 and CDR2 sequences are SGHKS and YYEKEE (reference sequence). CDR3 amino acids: CASSFAQGTNQPQHF. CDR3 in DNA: TGTGCCAGCAGCTTCGCACAGGGAACCAATCAGCCCCAGCATTTT.